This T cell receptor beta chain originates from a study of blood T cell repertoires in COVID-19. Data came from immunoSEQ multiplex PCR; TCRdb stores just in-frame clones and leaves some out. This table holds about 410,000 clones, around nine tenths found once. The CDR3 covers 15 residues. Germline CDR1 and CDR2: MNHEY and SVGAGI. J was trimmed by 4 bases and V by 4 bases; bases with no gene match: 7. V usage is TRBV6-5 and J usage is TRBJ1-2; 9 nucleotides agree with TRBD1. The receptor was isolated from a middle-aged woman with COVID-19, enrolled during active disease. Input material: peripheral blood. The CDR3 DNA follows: TGTGCCAGCAGTTTCGGGACAGGGCGGGTCTATGGCTACACCTTC. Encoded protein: CASSFGTGRVYGYTF.